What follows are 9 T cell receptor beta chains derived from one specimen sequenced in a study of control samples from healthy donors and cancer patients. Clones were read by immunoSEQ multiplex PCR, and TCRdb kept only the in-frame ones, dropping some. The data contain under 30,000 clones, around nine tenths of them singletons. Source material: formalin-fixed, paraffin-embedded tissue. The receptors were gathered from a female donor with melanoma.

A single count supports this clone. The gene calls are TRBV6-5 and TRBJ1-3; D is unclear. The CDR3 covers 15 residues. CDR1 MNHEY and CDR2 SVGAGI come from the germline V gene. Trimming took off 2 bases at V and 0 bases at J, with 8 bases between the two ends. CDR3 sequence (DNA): TGTGCCAGCAGTTACACTCTTAGCTCTGGAAACACCATATATTTT. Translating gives CASSYTLSSGNTIYF.

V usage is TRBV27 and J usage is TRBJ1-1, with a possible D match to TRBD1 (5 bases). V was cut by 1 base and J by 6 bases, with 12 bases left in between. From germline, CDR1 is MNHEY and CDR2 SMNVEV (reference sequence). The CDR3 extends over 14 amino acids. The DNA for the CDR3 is TGTGCCAGCAGTTTATACTCAGGGAGGGCTGAAGCTTTCTTT. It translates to CASSLYSGRAEAFF.

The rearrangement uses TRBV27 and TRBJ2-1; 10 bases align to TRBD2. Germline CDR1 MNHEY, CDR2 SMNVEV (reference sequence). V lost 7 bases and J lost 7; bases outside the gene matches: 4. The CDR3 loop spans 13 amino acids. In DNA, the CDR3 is TGTGCCAGCAAGCGGGAGGGTACAAATGAGCAGTTCTTC. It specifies CASKREGTNEQFF.

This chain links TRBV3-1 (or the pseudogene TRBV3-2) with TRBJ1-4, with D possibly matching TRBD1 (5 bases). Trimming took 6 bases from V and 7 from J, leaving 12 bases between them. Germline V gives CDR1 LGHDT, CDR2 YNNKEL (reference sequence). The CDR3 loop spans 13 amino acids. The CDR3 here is CASRGGPGEKLFF. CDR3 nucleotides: TGTGCCAGCAGGGGGGGTCCGGGTGAAAAACTGTTTTTT.

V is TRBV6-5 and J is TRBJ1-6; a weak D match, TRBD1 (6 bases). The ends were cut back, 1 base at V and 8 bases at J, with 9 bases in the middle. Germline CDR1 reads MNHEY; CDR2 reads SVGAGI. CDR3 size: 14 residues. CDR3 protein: CASSYWGLYSPLHF. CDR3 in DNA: TGTGCCAGCAGTTACTGGGGGCTCTATTCACCCCTCCACTTT.

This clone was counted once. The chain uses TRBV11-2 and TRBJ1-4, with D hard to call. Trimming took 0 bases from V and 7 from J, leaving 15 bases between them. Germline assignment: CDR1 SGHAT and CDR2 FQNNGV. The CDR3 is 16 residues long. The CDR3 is CASSLDQGFGVEKLFF. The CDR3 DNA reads TGTGCCAGCAGCTTAGATCAAGGGTTCGGCGTTGAAAAACTGTTTTTT.

For the CDR3, the DNA is TGTGCCAGCAGCCAAGGGGCGGGGGGGACAGGGACACAAGAGACCCAGTACTTC. Translation: CASSQGAGGTGTQETQYF. The rearrangement joins TRBV4-2 to TRBJ2-5, with D perhaps being TRBD1 or TRBD2 (9 bases each). The CDR3 runs to 18 residues. Germline CDR1 reads LGHNA; CDR2 reads YNFKEQ. V was trimmed by 1 base and J by 2 bases, leaving 20 bases between them.

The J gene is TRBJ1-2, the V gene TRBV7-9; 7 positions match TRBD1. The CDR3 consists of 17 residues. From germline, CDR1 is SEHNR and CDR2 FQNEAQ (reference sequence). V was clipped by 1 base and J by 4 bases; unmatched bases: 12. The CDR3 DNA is TGTGCCAGCAGCTTAGGCCAGGGGGACGCCCCCACCTATGGCTACACCTTC. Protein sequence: CASSLGQGDAPTYGYTF.

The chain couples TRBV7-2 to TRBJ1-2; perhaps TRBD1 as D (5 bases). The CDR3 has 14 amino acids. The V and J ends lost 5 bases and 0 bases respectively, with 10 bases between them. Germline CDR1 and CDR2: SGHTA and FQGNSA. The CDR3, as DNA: TGTGCCAGCAGCCGGGACGTGACTAACTATGGCTACACCTTC. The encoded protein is CASSRDVTNYGYTF. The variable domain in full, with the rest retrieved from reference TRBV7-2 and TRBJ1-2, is GAGVSQSPSNKVTEKGKDVELRCDPISGHTALYWYRQSLGQGLEFLIYFQGNSAPDKSGLPSDRFSAERTGGSVSTLTIQRTQQEDSAVYLCASSRDVTNYGYTFGSGTRLTVV.